This TCR beta chain derives from a study of blood T cells in healthy people across ages. Study information: Capturing about one barcoded beta molecule per two T cells was achieved by template switching.

In its sample, this clonotype was seen many times. Primers used in a second PCR of about 6 to 12 cycles were a sample-barcoded 5' primer and a J-beta primer mix. A single record per CDR3 protein comes from TCRdb applying MiXCR to the 5' RACE reads. The top ten clones hold approximately 7.7% of a sample with some 1.7 million distinct CDR3 sequences, over 25% of them seen once. Donation came from healthy Caucasian individuals in Russia who were aged roughly 6 to 95. Germline-derived CDR1 and CDR2 are SEHNR and FQNEAQ (reference sequence). V lost 5 bases to trimming and J lost 1 base; unmatched junction nucleotides: 4. CDR3 length: 14 amino acids.

The genes are TRBV7-9 and TRBJ2-7; 8 bases align to TRBD1. This receptor was identified in a woman in her 30s in good health. Source material: blood. The CDR3 bases are TGTGCCAGCAGCGCCCGGGACAGGTCCTACGAGCAGTACTTC. Translated, it gives CASSARDRSYEQYF.